This is a list of T cell receptor beta chains from one sample in a study of CD8+ T cells in alopecia areata. Some clones are missing from TCRdb's copy, which holds only in-frame ones; the method was immunoSEQ multiplex PCR. The sample includes some 95,000 clones, roughly 46% of them seen just once. Sequenced material: CD8+ T cells sorted from blood, taken at week 24, from a patient treated with tofacitinib. The receptor set was obtained from a human donor with alopecia areata. The CDR3 runs from the conserved cysteine through the conserved F or W. The order of the fields is clone size, D gene, V gene, J gene, CDR3 protein, CDR3 DNA. The D gene is left open where the match is weak. The listing skips clone size in some rows; elsewhere it reads once, few, many or a size class.

.	TRBD2	TRBV9	TRBJ2-7	CASSAGTRTYEQYF	TGTGCCAGCAGCGCCGGGACTAGAACCTACGAGCAGTACTTC
.	.	TRBV5-1	TRBJ2-4	CASSLKSGLAKNIQYF	TGCGCCAGCAGCTTGAAATCGGGACTAGCCAAAAACATTCAGTACTTC
.	.	TRBV7-6	TRBJ2-7	CASSLALGRPGWLGEQYF	TGTGCCAGCAGCTTAGCGTTGGGCCGACCTGGTTGGTTGGGGGAGCAGTACTTC
.	.	TRBV7-9	TRBJ1-1	CASSPLGGTEAFF	TGTGCCAGCAGCCCCCTCGGGGGCACTGAAGCTTTCTTT
many	.	TRBV7-2	TRBJ1-1	CASSLGDQGYGTEAFF	TGTGCCAGCAGCTTAGGTGATCAGGGTTACGGCACTGAAGCTTTCTTT
few	.	TRBV29-1	TRBJ2-3	CSVEPVSGADTQYF	TGCAGCGTTGAACCCGTTTCGGGGGCAGATACGCAGTATTTT
few	.	TRBV7-9	TRBJ2-6	CASSFEPGANVLTF	TGTGCCAGCAGCTTCGAACCTGGGGCCAACGTCCTGACTTTC
.	TRBD1	TRBV7-9	TRBJ1-1	CASSSDQGDRVVNTEAFF	TGTGCCAGCAGCTCCGATCAGGGGGACAGGGTAGTGAACACTGAAGCTTTCTTT
few	.	TRBV7-9	TRBJ2-1	CASSPPVGEQFF	TGTGCCAGCAGCCCCCCCGTTGGTGAGCAGTTCTTC
few	.	TRBV29-1	TRBJ2-1	CSVVHNEQFF	TGCAGCGTTGTCCACAATGAGCAGTTCTTC
medium-sized	.	TRBV2	TRBJ2-1	CASSKDSTQFF	TGTGCCAGCAGTAAGGACAGCACGCAGTTCTTC
.	.	TRBV9	TRBJ2-3	CASSVVIGTYTDTQYF	TGTGCCAGCAGCGTAGTAATTGGAACCTACACAGATACGCAGTATTTT
.	TRBD1	TRBV29-1	TRBJ1-1	CSVLKTGGRLNTEAFF	TGCAGCGTCCTCAAAACAGGGGGCCGGTTGAACACTGAAGCTTTCTTT
few	TRBD1	TRBV4-1	TRBJ2-7	CASSQGQGPNYYEQYF	TGCGCCAGCAGCCAAGGACAGGGCCCTAACTACTACGAGCAGTACTTC
.	TRBD1	TRBV29-1	TRBJ2-2	CSVEGRQGAGELFF	TGCAGCGTTGAAGGAAGACAGGGGGCCGGGGAGCTGTTTTTT
few	TRBD1	TRBV29-1	TRBJ2-1	CSVLGTGGSLEFF	TGCAGCGTGTTAGGAACAGGGGGCTCACTAGAGTTCTTC
few	.	TRBV19	TRBJ1-1	CASKGAEAFF	TGTGCCAGTAAAGGGGCTGAAGCTTTCTTT
few	.	TRBV2	TRBJ2-6	CASPGGDRIFSGANVLTF	TGTGCCAGCCCCGGTGGGGACCGGATTTTCTCTGGGGCCAACGTCCTGACTTTC
.	.	TRBV29-1	TRBJ1-1	CSVDGGSSTEAFF	TGCAGCGTTGATGGGGGGTCGAGCACTGAAGCTTTCTTT
.	.	TRBV28	TRBJ2-3	CASSPTIPYTDTQYF	TGTGCCAGCAGTCCAACAATTCCCTACACAGATACGCAGTATTTT
.	.	TRBV7-9	TRBJ1-1	CASSLAHEAFF	TGTGCCAGCAGCTTAGCCCATGAAGCTTTCTTT
.	.	TRBV7-9	TRBJ1-1	CASSLILAGTEAFF	TGTGCCAGCAGCTTAATTCTGGCAGGGACTGAAGCTTTCTTT
.	.	TRBV30	TRBJ2-5	CAWSASETQYF	TGTGCCTGGAGTGCGTCTGAGACCCAGTACTTC
.	.	TRBV10-3	TRBJ1-5	CAISGQGGQPQHF	TGTGCCATCAGTGGGCAGGGTGGTCAGCCCCAGCATTTT
.	.	TRBV28	TRBJ1-5	CASGAQRYDQPQHF	TGTGCCAGCGGAGCCCAAAGGTACGATCAGCCCCAGCATTTT